This TCR beta chain was identified in a study of shared clonotypes between healthy human individuals. Study-wide results and caveats: A limitation of the genetic and exposure-history diversity represented arose from few donors. Several donors shared around 5.1% of their naive CD4 clonotypes. Against clonotypes common to all four donors, non-shared ones had lower generation probabilities.

The assay was immunoSEQ multiplex PCR, and TCRdb's table has in-frame clones only and misses some. The repertoire consists of 1,400,000 or so clones, with about 98.5% occurring once and the leading ten covering approximately 0.4%. Regarding this clone: Its antigen is not identified.

V gave up 6 bases and J gave up 0 bases, with 18 bases separating them. Germline CDR1 and CDR2: MDHEN and SYDVKM. The length of the CDR3 is 16 residues. The chain has TRBV28 and TRBJ2-7; D gene unclear. Sequenced: naive CD4+ T cells sorted from blood. Subset defined: CD45RA+ positively selected. This clonotype originated in a man aged 25-45 years in good health. CDR3 coding DNA: TGTGCCAGCAGCTTACGCCCAGACTGGAACTCCTACGAGCAGTACTTC. Translating gives CASSLRPDWNSYEQYF.